This is a list of T cell receptor beta chains from one sample in a study of blood T cell repertoires in COVID-19. Clones were read by immunoSEQ multiplex PCR, and TCRdb kept only the in-frame ones, dropping some. The sample lists 85,000 to 120,000 clones; 70% to 90% were seen once. Sequencing used peripheral blood. These receptors all stem from a man aged 45-65 years with active or convalescent COVID-19. Both conserved end residues are part of each CDR3. The D gene is left open where the match is weak. For some rows the clone size is stated as once, few or many, or as a class when expanded; others skip it.

clone size: -
D gene: -
V gene: TRBV24-1
J gene: TRBJ1-5
CDR3 protein: CATSDPGDIGQPQHF
CDR3 DNA: TGTGCCACCAGTGATCCTGGGGACATCGGTCAGCCCCAGCATTTT

clone size: -
D gene: -
V gene: TRBV3-1/TRBV3-2
J gene: TRBJ2-1
CDR3 protein: CASSQDNTIQFF
CDR3 DNA: TGTGCCAGCAGCCAAGACAACACAATTCAGTTCTTC

clone size: -
D gene: -
V gene: TRBV3-1/TRBV3-2
J gene: TRBJ2-3
CDR3 protein: CASSQETGPGADTQYF
CDR3 DNA: TGTGCCAGCAGCCAAGAAACAGGACCGGGCGCAGATACGCAGTATTTT

clone size: -
D gene: -
V gene: TRBV6-5
J gene: TRBJ1-1
CDR3 protein: CASSYQGGGTEAFF
CDR3 DNA: TGTGCCAGCAGTTACCAGGGTGGCGGCACTGAAGCTTTCTTT

clone size: -
D gene: -
V gene: TRBV5-4
J gene: TRBJ1-2
CDR3 protein: CASSLPLTTGNYGYTF
CDR3 DNA: TGTGCCAGCAGCTTGCCCCTAACGACGGGTAACTATGGCTACACCTTC

clone size: -
D gene: TRBD1
V gene: TRBV4-3
J gene: TRBJ1-2
CDR3 protein: CASSSQGTGNYGYTF
CDR3 DNA: TGCGCCAGCAGCTCTCAAGGGACAGGGAACTATGGCTACACCTTC

clone size: -
D gene: TRBD1
V gene: TRBV6-2/TRBV6-3
J gene: TRBJ1-5
CDR3 protein: CASSYPRGPNQPQHF
CDR3 DNA: TGTGCCAGCAGTTACCCCAGGGGGCCGAATCAGCCCCAGCATTTT

clone size: once
D gene: TRBD1
V gene: TRBV19
J gene: TRBJ1-5
CDR3 protein: CATDRGNQPQHF
CDR3 DNA: TGTGCCACCGACAGGGGCAATCAGCCCCAGCATTTT

clone size: -
D gene: -
V gene: TRBV30
J gene: TRBJ2-7
CDR3 protein: CAWSSGSYEQYF
CDR3 DNA: TGTGCCTGGAGTTCGGGGTCCTACGAGCAGTACTTC

clone size: -
D gene: TRBD1
V gene: TRBV10-1
J gene: TRBJ1-1
CDR3 protein: CASRGDRGSEAFF
CDR3 DNA: TGCGCCAGCAGAGGAGACAGGGGATCTGAAGCTTTCTTT

clone size: -
D gene: TRBD1
V gene: TRBV9
J gene: TRBJ1-5
CDR3 protein: CASSVGDRGQPQHF
CDR3 DNA: TGTGCCAGCAGCGTGGGCGACAGGGGTCAGCCCCAGCATTTT

clone size: -
D gene: TRBD1
V gene: TRBV10-2
J gene: TRBJ2-5
CDR3 protein: CASSEPATGQETQYF
CDR3 DNA: TGCGCCAGCAGTGAACCCGCGACAGGGCAAGAGACCCAGTACTTC

clone size: -
D gene: -
V gene: TRBV10-2
J gene: TRBJ2-4
CDR3 protein: CASRASEDIQYF
CDR3 DNA: TGCGCCAGCAGGGCTTCCGAGGACATTCAGTACTTC

clone size: -
D gene: TRBD1
V gene: TRBV7-8
J gene: TRBJ1-5
CDR3 protein: CASSLSPGGSNQPQHF
CDR3 DNA: TGTGCCAGCAGCTTAAGCCCAGGGGGTTCCAATCAGCCCCAGCATTTT

clone size: once
D gene: -
V gene: TRBV10-3
J gene: TRBJ1-5
CDR3 protein: CAISESQGFSNQPQHF
CDR3 DNA: TGTGCCATCAGTGAGTCACAGGGATTTAGCAATCAGCCCCAGCATTTT

clone size: -
D gene: -
V gene: TRBV27
J gene: TRBJ1-4
CDR3 protein: CASSFTGTYEKLFF
CDR3 DNA: TGTGCCAGCAGTTTTACGGGGACTTACGAAAAACTGTTTTTT

clone size: -
D gene: TRBD2
V gene: TRBV5-1
J gene: TRBJ2-1
CDR3 protein: CASSPGTSANEQFF
CDR3 DNA: TGCGCCAGCAGCCCCGGGACTAGCGCCAATGAGCAGTTCTTC

clone size: -
D gene: TRBD1
V gene: TRBV7-9
J gene: TRBJ1-2
CDR3 protein: CASSLMGQEGGGYTF
CDR3 DNA: TGTGCCAGCAGCTTAATGGGACAGGAGGGCGGTGGCTACACCTTC

clone size: -
D gene: TRBD2
V gene: TRBV27
J gene: TRBJ2-3
CDR3 protein: CASRRQSGGAGTDTQYF
CDR3 DNA: TGTGCCAGCAGGAGACAGAGCGGGGGGGCTGGGACAGATACGCAGTATTTT

clone size: once
D gene: TRBD1
V gene: TRBV28
J gene: TRBJ1-4
CDR3 protein: CASSLRTGGGEKLFF
CDR3 DNA: TGTGCCAGCAGTTTACGGACAGGGGGGGGTGAAAAACTGTTTTTT

clone size: -
D gene: -
V gene: TRBV6-2/TRBV6-3
J gene: TRBJ1-5
CDR3 protein: CASSYVQGHQPQHF
CDR3 DNA: TGTGCCAGCAGTTACGTTCAGGGGCATCAGCCCCAGCATTTT

clone size: -
D gene: TRBD1
V gene: TRBV11-1
J gene: TRBJ1-6
CDR3 protein: CASRPGTGGKNSPLHF
CDR3 DNA: TGTGCCAGCAGGCCCGGGACAGGGGGAAAGAATTCACCCCTCCACTTT

clone size: -
D gene: -
V gene: TRBV6-2/TRBV6-3
J gene: TRBJ2-7
CDR3 protein: CASSSTTENEQYF
CDR3 DNA: TGTGCCAGCAGTTCCACGACAGAAAACGAGCAGTACTTC